Each of the 22 T cell receptor beta chains below was sequenced from the same sample in a study of blood T cell repertoires in COVID-19 (dated by TCRdb to the early 2020s). The protocol used for the library was the immunoSEQ multiplex PCR assay. TCRdb mirrors the immuneACCESS table, restricted to in-frame sequences. Some clones are absent from its copies; in checked studies, under half trace to an unresolved V gene, and the reason for the others is unknown. The sample table lists around 290,000 clones, roughly 90% of them with a count of one. The top ten hold around 0.9% of the sample. The sequencing input was PBMCs or T cells enriched from blood (not recorded which). The source is a woman aged 25 to 39 who had recovered from COVID-19.

The chain couples TRBV30 to TRBJ1-6; D unclear. The CDR3 is 14 amino acids. Trimming removed 3 bases from V and 5 bases from J, with 11 bases in between. Per the germline V gene, CDR1 is GTSNPN and CDR2 is SVGIG (reference sequence). The DNA of the CDR3 is TGTGCCTGGAGAGTAGGGAGCGATAATTCACCCCTCCACTTT. Residues: CAWRVGSDNSPLHF.

This clone was found once. J is TRBJ1-2 and V is TRBV9, with D perhaps matching TRBD1 (5 bases). Trimming took 5 bases from V and 1 from J, leaving 9 bases between them. There are 13 residues in the CDR3. Germline V lookup: CDR1 SGDLS, CDR2 YYNGEE. DNA for the CDR3: TGTGCCAGCAGTCTCGGGGGTAACTATGGCTACACCTTC. Translated: CASSLGGNYGYTF.

This clone was found once. This chain links TRBV2 with TRBJ2-7; D not certain. Germline CDR1 and CDR2: SNHLY and FYNNEI. The CDR3 has 11 amino acids. V was trimmed by 8 bases and J by 3 bases, leaving 8 bases between them. As DNA, the CDR3 is TGTGCCAGCTCCCGTAACTACGAGCAGTACTTC. Translated: CASSRNYEQYF.

This clone was picked up one time. The chain is built from TRBV28 and TRBJ1-6; 7 bases align to TRBD1. CDR1 and CDR2 (germline): MDHEN, SYDVKM. The CDR3 runs 19 residues. The J segment lost 1 base and the V segment lost 6 bases, leaving 15 bases of the junction unmatched. The CDR3 DNA is TGTGCCAGCAGGGGGAGGCGACAACAGGGGATATCCTATAATTCACCCCTCCACTTT. Protein: CASRGRRQQGISYNSPLHF.

The chain joins TRBV11-3 to TRBJ2-1; tentatively, D is TRBD1 (7 bases). V was cut by 7 bases and J by 6 bases, with 19 bases left in between. The V gene's germline CDR1 is SGHNT and CDR2 YENEEA. This CDR3 spans 15 amino acids. CDR3 loop: CASIDSGQGGNEQFF. The DNA of the CDR3 is TGTGCCAGCATCGACTCGGGGCAGGGGGGCAATGAGCAGTTCTTC.

This clone was found a few times. The V and J genes are TRBV10-1 and TRBJ1-5; D uncertain. The CDR3 has 15 residues. Trimming took 3 bases from V and 4 from J, leaving 13 bases between them. Germline-derived CDR1 and CDR2 are WNHNN and SYGVQD (reference sequence). CDR3 in DNA: TGCGCCAGCAGTGAAACCGGGAGTGGTAATCAGCCCCAGCATTTT. This translates into CASSETGSGNQPQHF.

V gene TRBV2 combines with J gene TRBJ1-5, with a tentative D call TRBD1 (5 bases). Germline V gene sequence: CDR1 SNHLY, CDR2 FYNNEI. The CDR3 has 15 residues. Trimming removed 4 bases from V and 2 bases from J, with 12 bases in between. CDR3 residues: CASSASGMGNQPQHF. In DNA form, the CDR3 reads TGTGCCAGCAGTGCCTCAGGGATGGGCAATCAGCCCCAGCATTTT. Full variable domain (outside the CDR3, taken from reference TRBV2 and TRBJ1-5): EPEVTQTPSHQVTQMGQEVILRCVPISNHLYFYWYRQILGQKVEFLVSFYNNEISEKSEIFDDQFSVERPDGSNFTLKIRSTKLEDSAMYFCASSASGMGNQPQHFGDGTRLSIL.

On this clone: One end of the junction is discordant with germline, which a read error may explain. The chain carries TRBV27 and TRBJ1-1; weak D call: TRBD1 (6 bases). Germline V gives CDR1 MNHEY, CDR2 SMNVEV (reference sequence). CDR3 length: 14 amino acids. The CDR3 DNA sequence: TGTGCCAGCACGTGGTCGAGGGGGAACGCTGAAGCTTTCTTT. Its translation: CASTWSRGNAEAFF.

This chain joins TRBV28 and TRBJ1-1, with D unresolved. This CDR3 contains 12 residues. Germline V lookup: CDR1 MDHEN, CDR2 SYDVKM. The V and J ends lost 2 bases and 10 bases respectively, with 11 bases between them. DNA for the CDR3: TGTGCCAGCAGTTTAAGGGAGTACGGAGCTTTCTTT. Protein product: CASSLREYGAFF. The full variable domain, rest sourced from reference TRBV28 and TRBJ1-1, is DVKVTQSSRYLVKRTGEKVFLECVQDMDHENMFWYRQDPGLGLRLIYFSYDVKMKEKGDIPEGYSVSREKKERFSLILESASTNQTSMYLCASSLREYGAFFGQGTRLTVV.

The J gene is TRBJ2-3, the V gene TRBV5-1, with 8 bases aligning to TRBD1. V lost 4 bases and J lost 5; bases outside the gene matches: 12. CDR1 is SGHRS and CDR2 is YFSETQ in the germline V gene. This CDR3 contains 16 residues. As DNA, the CDR3 is TGCGCCAGCAGCACCGGGACAGGACGGGTCGGAGATACGCAGTATTTT. This sequence encodes CASSTGTGRVGDTQYF.

The chain carries TRBV7-9 and TRBJ2-1, with D possibly matching TRBD2 (6 bases). CDR1 SEHNR and CDR2 FQNEAQ come from the germline V gene (reference sequence). This CDR3 region has 15 residues. Trimming left V 3 bases short and J 7 bases short, with 16 bases between. CDR3 protein: CASSFSGLVSNEQFF. The DNA of the CDR3 is TGTGCCAGCAGCTTCTCGGGACTGGTGTCAAATGAGCAGTTCTTC.

V and J are TRBV5-4 and TRBJ2-5; tentative D call: TRBD1 (5 bases). The germline CDR1 and CDR2 sequences are SGHNT and YYREEE (reference sequence). V was pared by 3 bases and J by 1 base, with 10 bases between. This CDR3 has 14 amino acids. CDR3 loop: CASSSKDTQETQYF. In DNA form, the CDR3 reads TGTGCCAGCAGCTCCAAGGACACCCAAGAGACCCAGTACTTC.

The CDR3 nucleotides read TGTGCCAGCAGCCCCGGGACTAGCGGCACAGATACGCAGTATTTT. Translation: CASSPGTSGTDTQYF. The chain links TRBV6-4 to TRBJ2-3, with 10 positions matching TRBD2. Losses at the gene ends were 6 bases for V and 1 base for J; bases not matched to a gene: 4. Germline assignment: CDR1 MRHNA and CDR2 SNTAGT. This CDR3 is built from 15 residues.

This sequence joins TRBV28 and TRBJ2-1, with TRBD2 matching over 8 bases. The V segment lost 2 bases and the J segment 6 bases; nucleotides outside the gene matches: 3. The CDR3 sequence is 14 residues long. CDR1 MDHEN and CDR2 SYDVKM come from the germline V gene. CDR3 sequence (DNA): TGTGCCAGCAGTTTAGCCGGGACTAGCAATGAGCAGTTCTTC. This sequence encodes CASSLAGTSNEQFF.

The rearrangement joins TRBV7-2 to TRBJ2-5; 8 bases are a match to TRBD2. V was pared by 3 bases and J by 8 bases, with 8 bases of the junction left unmatched. The CDR3 loop spans 14 amino acids. The V gene's germline CDR1 is SGHTA and CDR2 FQGNSA. CDR3: CASSFYGGVGTQYF. The DNA for the CDR3 is TGTGCCAGCAGCTTCTACGGGGGGGTCGGAACCCAGTACTTC.

The V call is TRBV9, the J call TRBJ2-4; TRBD2 matches at 7 bases. CDR3 size: 15 residues. Per germline, CDR1 SGDLS and CDR2 YYNGEE. With 5 bases clipped from V and 0 bases from J, the junction kept 5 bases outside the gene matches. CDR3 nucleotide sequence: TGTGCCAGCAGTCAAGCGGGGACAGCCAAAAACATTCAGTACTTC. Its translation is CASSQAGTAKNIQYF.

The rearrangement joins TRBV29-1 to TRBJ1-3, with 7 bases that match TRBD1. V lost 4 bases and J lost 4; bases outside the gene matches: 4. The CDR3 covers 13 residues. Germline V gives CDR1 SQVTM, CDR2 ANQGSEA. The CDR3 sequence is CSVGQGDGNTIYF. In DNA form, the CDR3 reads TGCAGCGTTGGACAGGGTGACGGAAACACCATATATTTT.

The V call is TRBV5-1, the J call TRBJ2-7; D perhaps matches TRBD2 (6 bases). Germline assignment: CDR1 SGHRS and CDR2 YFSETQ. The CDR3 length is 16 residues. Trimming cost V 1 base and J 1 base, with 15 bases left between them. CDR3 in amino acids: CASSLRDSRGSYEQYF. CDR3 coding DNA: TGCGCCAGCAGCTTGAGGGACTCTCGAGGGTCCTACGAGCAGTACTTC.

This clone was counted once. This chain connects TRBV11-3 to TRBJ1-2; the match to TRBD1 covers 7 bases. Germline V gives CDR1 SGHNT, CDR2 YENEEA. Trimming cost V 5 bases and J 3 bases; bases outside gene matches: 12. The CDR3 extends over 16 amino acids. The CDR3 nucleotides read TGTGCCAGCAGCCAGATGGGACAGACCTCTGACTATGGCTACACCTTC. As protein: CASSQMGQTSDYGYTF.

The V and J genes are TRBV11-2 and TRBJ1-5; D is undetermined. This CDR3 spans 14 amino acids. The germline gives CDR1 SGHAT, CDR2 FQNNGV. V dropped 2 bases and J dropped 3 bases, with 8 bases sitting between them. This CDR3 reads CASSLTSTNQPQHF. DNA of the CDR3: TGTGCCAGCAGCTTAACCAGTACCAATCAGCCCCAGCATTTT.

The V and J genes are TRBV6-5 and TRBJ1-6; no definite D call. The CDR3 spans 13 residues. Per germline, CDR1 MNHEY and CDR2 SVGAGI. The germline V and J ends were trimmed by 2 bases and 11 bases, with 10 bases remaining between them. The CDR3 here is CASSYIPAAPLHF. The CDR3 nucleotides read TGTGCCAGCAGTTACATCCCGGCGGCACCCCTCCACTTT.

The chain carries TRBV9 and TRBJ2-3, with 9 bases that match TRBD1. After removal of 2 bases from V and 2 bases from J, the junction contained 9 bases not matched to a gene. The CDR3 consists of 17 residues. CDR1 and CDR2 (germline): SGDLS, YYNGEE. The chain's CDR3 is CASSVRNDRGYTDTQYF. The CDR3 region has the DNA TGTGCCAGCAGCGTGAGGAATGACAGGGGGTACACAGATACGCAGTATTTT.